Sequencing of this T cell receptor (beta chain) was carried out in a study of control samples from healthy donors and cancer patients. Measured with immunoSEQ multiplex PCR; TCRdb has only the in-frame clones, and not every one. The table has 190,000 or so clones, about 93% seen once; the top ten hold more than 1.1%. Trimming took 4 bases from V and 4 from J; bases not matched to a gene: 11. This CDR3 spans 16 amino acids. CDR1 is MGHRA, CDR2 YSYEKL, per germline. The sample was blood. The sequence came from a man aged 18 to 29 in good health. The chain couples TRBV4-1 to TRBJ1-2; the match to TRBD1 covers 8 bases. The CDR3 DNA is TGCGCCAGCAGCCCAGGCGAGCGTCAGGGGGCCTATGGCTACACCTTC. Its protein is CASSPGERQGAYGYTF.